These 30 T cell receptor beta chains came from one sample sequenced in a study of CD8 T cells in Susac syndrome. The authors reverse transcribed roughly 0.5 to 1 ug RNA with random hexamers. Via MiXCR, TCRdb re-called the immunoSEQ multiplex PCR reads, giving one row per CDR3 protein. There are under 150,000 distinct CDR3 sequences in the sample; approximately 94% occur only once, and 0.095% to 0.15% lies in the top ten. Sequences were obtained from CD4+ T cells from PBMCs. The receptor source for this set is a human donor with multiple sclerosis.

The chain links TRBV28 to TRBJ2-3; 9 bases agree with TRBD2. This CDR3 is built from 15 residues. CDR1 MDHEN and CDR2 SYDVKM come from the germline V gene. Trimming removed 1 base from V and 7 bases from J; junction bases left unmatched: 6. The CDR3: CASSLSAASGNTQYF. As DNA, the CDR3 is TGTGCCAGCAGTTTATCGGCGGCTAGCGGGAATACGCAGTATTTT. Full variable domain (remainder filled in from reference TRBV28 and TRBJ2-3): DVKVTQSSRYLVKRTGEKVFLECVQDMDHENMFWYRQDPGLGLRLIYFSYDVKMKEKGDIPEGYSVSREKKERFSLILESASTNQTSMYLCASSLSAASGNTQYFGPGTRLTVL.

This clonotype was counted once. This chain joins TRBV19 and TRBJ1-1; D gene ambiguous. CDR3 size: 14 residues. V gave up 3 bases and J gave up 0 bases, with 8 bases separating them. In germline, CDR1 is LNHDA, CDR2 SQIVND (reference sequence). The CDR3 here is CASSMGRMNTEAFF. CDR3 DNA sequence: TGTGCCAGTAGTATGGGCAGGATGAACACTGAAGCTTTCTTT.

The CDR3 DNA reads TGTGCCAGCAGCTTGGGGAGCACCGGGGAGCTGTTTTTT. Translating gives CASSLGSTGELFF. The V and J genes are TRBV5-4 and TRBJ2-2, with D unresolved. The germline V gene encodes CDR1 SGHNT and CDR2 YYREEE (reference sequence). Trimming removed 0 bases at V and 4 bases at J, with 4 bases between. CDR3 length: 13 amino acids. Full variable domain (remainder filled in from reference TRBV5-4 and TRBJ2-2): ETGVTQSPTHLIKTRGQQVTLRCSSQSGHNTVSWYQQALGQGPQFIFQYYREEENGRGNFPPRFSGLQFPNYSSELNVNALELDDSALYLCASSLGSTGELFFGEGSRLTVL.

This clonotype was counted once. The chain uses TRBV7-2 and TRBJ2-2; 11 nucleotides match TRBD2. V trimming: 8 bases; J trimming: 5 bases; junction bases outside the gene matches: 10. Germline CDR1 reads SGHTA; CDR2 reads FQGNSA. The CDR3 runs to 16 residues. The CDR3 nucleotides read TGTGCCAGCGGGGGTAGCGGGGGGGCCCGAACCGGGGAGCTGTTTTTT. Encoded protein: CASGGSGGARTGELFF.

The chain joins TRBV6-6 to TRBJ1-2; D unclear. Trimming took 5 bases from V and 0 from J, leaving 10 bases between them. This CDR3 is built from 14 residues. In germline, CDR1 is MNHNY, CDR2 SVGAGI (reference sequence). Here the CDR3 reads CASSPTSANYGYTF. CDR3 DNA sequence: TGTGCCAGCAGTCCTACATCAGCTAACTATGGCTACACCTTC.

The chain joins TRBV10-3 to TRBJ2-3, with TRBD2 matching over 10 bases. The V gene end was trimmed by 2 bases and the J gene end by 6 bases; junction bases not matched to a gene: 2. Germline loops: CDR1 ENHRY, CDR2 SYGVKD. The length of the CDR3 is 14 residues. CDR3 nucleotides: TGTGCCATCAGTGAGAAAGCGGGAGGGGATACGCAGTATTTT. Its translation is CAISEKAGGDTQYF.

This clonotype was detected only once. V usage is TRBV11-2 and J usage is TRBJ2-3; D is possibly TRBD1 (6 bases). Between the trimmed V and J ends, which lost 5 bases and 4 bases, there was a span of 13 bases. The CDR3 covers 14 residues. The germline V gene has CDR1 SGHAT and CDR2 FQNNGV. CDR3 nucleotides: TGTGCCAGCAGCGACCCCAGGGGCGCAGATACGCAGTATTTT. This sequence encodes CASSDPRGADTQYF.

This chain joins TRBV30 and TRBJ1-1; the D gene is possibly TRBD1 (5 bases). Trimming cost V 2 bases and J 1 base, with 14 bases left between them. Looked up from germline, CDR1 is GTSNPN and CDR2 is SVGIG (reference sequence). There are 15 residues in the CDR3. CDR3 coding DNA: TGTGCCTGGAGTCGGAGGGGAATGGGGAACACTGAAGCTTTCTTT. It codes for CAWSRRGMGNTEAFF.

This chain uses TRBV4-2 with TRBJ2-3, with 7 bases fitting TRBD2. Germline loops: CDR1 LGHNA, CDR2 YNFKEQ. The CDR3 consists of 15 residues. The ends lost 3 bases at V and 0 bases at J; junction bases unmatched: 3. The CDR3 nucleotides are TGTGCCAGCAGCCAGGGGGGACTAAGCACAGATACGCAGTATTTT. Its protein is CASSQGGLSTDTQYF.

V is TRBV12-3 or TRBV12-4 and J is TRBJ2-1; D remains ambiguous. The CDR3 length is 11 residues. The V end lost 5 bases, the J end lost 15 bases, and 14 bases lay between the germline ends. CDR3 bases: TGTGCCAGCAGTCCAGACACGCGCCGGTTCTTC. It is translated as CASSPDTRRFF.

The chain joins TRBV6-1 to TRBJ1-1; weak D call: TRBD1 (6 bases). The CDR3 totals 13 residues. CDR1 is MNHNS and CDR2 is SASEGT in the germline V gene. The V end was cut by 2 bases, the J end by 4 bases, with 8 bases between. The CDR3 protein is CASSEYRVTEAFF. The CDR3 region has the DNA TGTGCCAGCAGTGAATACAGGGTCACTGAAGCTTTCTTT.

The V gene is TRBV20-1, the J gene TRBJ1-1, with TRBD1 matching over 10 bases. This CDR3 comprises 14 residues. Germline CDR1 DFQATT, CDR2 SNEGSKA (reference sequence). J gave up 5 bases and V 0 bases, and 3 bases lay outside the gene matches. Here the CDR3 reads CSARDDRGRTEAFF. In DNA form, the CDR3 reads TGCAGTGCTAGAGATGACAGGGGGCGGACTGAAGCTTTCTTT.

The chain uses TRBV14 and TRBJ2-1; 7 bases are a match to TRBD1. Germline CDR1 is SGHDN and CDR2 is FVKESK. V was clipped by 5 bases and J by 7 bases; unmatched bases: 8. The CDR3 spans 14 residues. CDR3 sequence (DNA): TGTGCCAGCAGCGCTCGACAGGGAAGGAATGAGCAGTTCTTC. It translates to CASSARQGRNEQFF. The full variable domain, with the rest looked up from reference TRBV14 and TRBJ2-1, is EAGVTQFPSHSVIEKGQTVTLRCDPISGHDNLYWYRRVMGKEIKFLLHFVKESKQDESGMPNNRFLAERTGGTYSTLKVQPAELEDSGVYFCASSARQGRNEQFFGPGTRLTVL.

The chain is built from TRBV27 and TRBJ2-1, with TRBD2 identical over 11 bases. The V gene end was trimmed by 3 bases and the J gene end by 11 bases; junction bases not matched to a gene: 9. Germline CDR1 and CDR2: MNHEY and SMNVEV (reference sequence). The CDR3 totals 15 residues. CDR3 DNA: TGTGCCAGCAGTTTGGAGGCTAGCGGGGGGCCTAAGCAGTTCTTC. Its protein is CASSLEASGGPKQFF.

The V call is TRBV11-2, the J call TRBJ1-4; 12 bases map to TRBD1. From germline, CDR1 is SGHAT and CDR2 FQNNGV. This CDR3 contains 19 residues. V was clipped by 5 bases and J by 0 bases; unmatched bases: 10. In nucleotides, the CDR3 is TGTGCCAGCAGCCGACGGGACAGGGGGCCCCAGGCAACTAATGAAAAACTGTTTTTT. This sequence encodes CASSRRDRGPQATNEKLFF.

This clonotype was counted a single time. This chain uses TRBV5-6 with TRBJ2-7, with TRBD1 matching over 8 bases. Per the germline V gene, CDR1 is SGHDT and CDR2 is YYEEEE. This CDR3 has 13 amino acids. After removal of 6 bases from V and 7 bases from J, the junction contained 9 bases not matched to a gene. CDR3 sequence reads: CASTFDRGGEQYF. CDR3 DNA sequence: TGTGCCAGCACCTTTGACAGGGGAGGAGAGCAGTACTTC.

The DNA of the CDR3 is TGTGCCAGCAGTTCCCCGGACCCCGCTAGCACAGATACGCAGTATTTT. The encoded protein is CASSSPDPASTDTQYF. The V gene is TRBV2, the J gene TRBJ2-3; D remains unclear. V was clipped by 5 bases and J by 0 bases, with 15 bases between them. The CDR3 loop spans 16 amino acids. CDR1 is SNHLY and CDR2 is FYNNEI in the germline V gene.

The chain has TRBV5-1 and TRBJ1-2; no clear D. Between the trimmed V and J ends, which lost 0 bases and 2 bases, there was a span of 8 bases. The CDR3 has 14 residues. Germline V lookup: CDR1 SGHRS, CDR2 YFSETQ. The CDR3 nucleotides read TGCGCCAGCAGCTTGGAGAGAGGGAACTATGGCTACACCTTC. Translating gives CASSLERGNYGYTF.

The chain employs TRBV12-3 or TRBV12-4 and TRBJ1-1; TRBD1 aligns across 7 bases. With V trimmed by 6 bases and J by 4 bases, 14 bases remained unmatched. The CDR3 is 16 amino acids. The CDR3 sequence is CASSRNTGAAGTEAFF. The CDR3 nucleotides read TGTGCCAGCAGCCGTAACACAGGGGCCGCAGGCACTGAAGCTTTCTTT.

This chain joins TRBV19 and TRBJ2-7; 9 bases map to TRBD2. Trimming cost V 2 bases and J 6 bases; bases outside gene matches: 8. CDR1 and CDR2 from the germline V gene are LNHDA and SQIVND (reference sequence). The CDR3 contains 15 residues. The CDR3 nucleotides read TGTGCCAGTAGTATATCTTTAGCGGGAGAACTCGAGCAGTACTTC. Protein: CASSISLAGELEQYF.

This rearrangement joins TRBV3-1 to TRBJ1-1; maybe TRBD1 (5 bases). In germline, CDR1 is LGHDT, CDR2 YNNKEL (reference sequence). V was clipped by 5 bases and J by 2 bases, with 12 bases between them. The CDR3 runs 14 residues. CDR3: CASSDTGRNTEAFF. As DNA, the CDR3 is TGTGCCAGCAGCGATACAGGTCGCAACACTGAAGCTTTCTTT.

The chain is built from TRBV3-1 and TRBJ1-1; no definite D call. Trimming removed 4 bases from V and 4 bases from J, with 4 bases in between. CDR3 size: 11 residues. From germline, CDR1 is LGHDT and CDR2 YNNKEL (reference sequence). The CDR3 DNA reads TGTGCCAGCAGCCTCGGCACTGAAGCTTTCTTT. Translation: CASSLGTEAFF.

The genes are TRBV29-1 and TRBJ1-2; the match to TRBD1 covers 7 bases. This CDR3 spans 15 amino acids. The germline CDR1 and CDR2 sequences are SQVTM and ANQGSEA. The trim removed 5 bases at V and 3 bases at J, leaving 12 bases unmatched. CDR3 nucleotide sequence: TGCAGCGTTCCCCGCGACAGGGTCATGGACTATGGCTACACCTTC. This gives the protein CSVPRDRVMDYGYTF.

The V and J genes are TRBV4-3 and TRBJ1-1; weak D call: TRBD1 (6 bases). The germline gives CDR1 LGHNA, CDR2 YSLEER. Trimming cost V 0 bases and J 6 bases, with 8 bases left between them. CDR3 length equals 13 residues. This CDR3 is CASSQDEGAEAFF. The CDR3 coding sequence is TGCGCCAGCAGCCAAGATGAGGGGGCTGAAGCTTTCTTT.

The J gene is TRBJ1-5, the V gene TRBV7-2, with D possibly being TRBD1 (5 bases). Trimming took off 4 bases at V and 4 bases at J, with 11 bases between the two ends. CDR3 length equals 14 residues. Germline CDR1 is SGHTA and CDR2 is FQGNSA. This chain's CDR3 is CASSYRDGNQPQHF. In nucleotides, the CDR3 is TGTGCCAGCAGCTACCGGGACGGAAATCAGCCCCAGCATTTT.

V gene TRBV6-6 combines with J gene TRBJ1-1, with 8 bases aligning to TRBD1. Germline V lookup: CDR1 MNHNY, CDR2 SVGAGI (reference sequence). Germline trimming cut 4 bases from V and 0 bases from J; bases unmatched to any gene: 4. The CDR3 loop spans 15 amino acids. The CDR3, as DNA: TGTGCCAGCAGTTCCGACAGGGGCTTGAACACTGAAGCTTTCTTT. Its translation is CASSSDRGLNTEAFF.

The chain uses TRBV29-1 and TRBJ2-7, with 7 nucleotides matching TRBD1. The germline V gene encodes CDR1 SQVTM and CDR2 ANQGSEA. V gave up 4 bases and J gave up 5 bases; unmatched junction bases: 14. The CDR3 has 15 residues. CDR3 amino acids: CSVAEPTGYANEQYF. The CDR3 bases are TGCAGCGTTGCAGAACCGACAGGGTATGCCAACGAGCAGTACTTC.

The chain links TRBV7-9 to TRBJ2-2; 10 positions match TRBD2. Trimming took 7 bases from V and 0 from J; bases not matched to a gene: 2. The length of the CDR3 is 15 residues. Germline values: CDR1 SEHNR, CDR2 FQNEAQ (reference sequence). The CDR3 DNA sequence: TGTGCCAGCAAACTAGCGGGGTCGAACACCGGGGAGCTGTTTTTT. The encoded protein is CASKLAGSNTGELFF. Filled out from reference TRBV7-9 and TRBJ2-2, the complete variable domain reads DTGVSQNPRHKITKRGQNVTFRCDPISEHNRLYWYRQTLGQGPEFLTYFQNEAQLEKSRLLSDRFSAERPKGSFSTLEIQRTEQGDSAMYLCASKLAGSNTGELFFGEGSRLTVL.

The chain has TRBV5-1 and TRBJ2-5; weak D call: TRBD1 (8 bases). Germline values: CDR1 SGHRS, CDR2 YFSETQ. The CDR3 is 16 amino acids. V lost 0 bases, J lost 5 bases, and 17 bases lay in between. The DNA of the CDR3 is TGCGCCAGCAGCTTGGGACGGGGGGACAGGAGCGAGACCCAGTACTTC. Its protein product is CASSLGRGDRSETQYF.

This chain uses TRBV7-2 with TRBJ1-6; 7 bases agree with TRBD1. The CDR3 covers 13 residues. Per germline, CDR1 SGHTA and CDR2 FQGNSA. J gave up 8 bases and V 5 bases, and 3 bases lay outside the gene matches. This chain's CDR3 is CASSRTGYSPLHF. The CDR3 nucleotides are TGTGCCAGCAGCCGGACAGGATATTCACCCCTCCACTTT.